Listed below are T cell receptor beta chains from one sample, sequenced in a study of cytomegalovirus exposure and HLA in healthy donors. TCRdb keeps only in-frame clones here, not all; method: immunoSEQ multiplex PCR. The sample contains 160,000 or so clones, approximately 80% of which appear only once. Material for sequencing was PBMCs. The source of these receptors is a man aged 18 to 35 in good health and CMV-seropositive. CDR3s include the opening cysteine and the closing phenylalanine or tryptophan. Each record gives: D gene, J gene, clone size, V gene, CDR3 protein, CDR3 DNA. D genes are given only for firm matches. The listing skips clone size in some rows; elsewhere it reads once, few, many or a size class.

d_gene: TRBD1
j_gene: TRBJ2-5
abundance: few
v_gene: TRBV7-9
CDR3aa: CASSQGTGGQETQYF
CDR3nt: TGTGCCAGCAGCCAAGGGACAGGGGGTCAAGAGACCCAGTACTTC

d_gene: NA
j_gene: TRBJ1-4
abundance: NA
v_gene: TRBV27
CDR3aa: CASSKTTPGQITTREKLFF
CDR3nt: TGTGCCAGCAGTAAAACGACCCCGGGACAAATAACGACACGTGAAAAACTGTTTTTT

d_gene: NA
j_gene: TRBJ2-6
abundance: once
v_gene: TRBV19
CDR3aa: CASSQGYGANVLTF
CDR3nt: TGTGCCAGTAGCCAGGGCTACGGGGCCAACGTCCTGACTTTC

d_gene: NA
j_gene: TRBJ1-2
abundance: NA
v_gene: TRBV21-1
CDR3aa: CASSKLRGQALRGYTF
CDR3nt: TGTGCCAGCAGCAAACTGAGAGGACAGGCCCTACGAGGCTACACCTTC

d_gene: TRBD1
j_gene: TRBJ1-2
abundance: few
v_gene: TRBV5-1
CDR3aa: CASAPDDSFRTGVNGYTF
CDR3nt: TGCGCCAGCGCCCCAGACGATTCTTTCAGGACAGGCGTAAATGGCTACACCTTC

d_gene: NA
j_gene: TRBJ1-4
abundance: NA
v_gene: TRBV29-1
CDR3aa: CSVRGILGEKLFF
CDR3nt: TGCAGCGTTAGAGGCATACTCGGAGAAAAACTGTTTTTT

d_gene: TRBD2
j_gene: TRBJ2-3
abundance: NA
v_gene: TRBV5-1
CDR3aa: CASSLGLADTQYF
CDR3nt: TGCGCCAGCAGCTTGGGACTAGCGGATACGCAGTATTTT

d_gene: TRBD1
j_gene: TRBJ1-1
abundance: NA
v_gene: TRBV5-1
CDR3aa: CASSKDRDTEAFF
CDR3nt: TGCGCCAGCAGCAAGGACAGGGACACTGAAGCTTTCTTT

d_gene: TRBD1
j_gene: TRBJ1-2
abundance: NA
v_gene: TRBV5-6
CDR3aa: CASGTLRQGDGYTF
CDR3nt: TGTGCCAGCGGGACTTTAAGACAGGGAGATGGCTACACCTTC

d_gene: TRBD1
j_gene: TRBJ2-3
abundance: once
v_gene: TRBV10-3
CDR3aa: CAISEPLQGFSADTQYF
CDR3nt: TGTGCCATCAGTGAGCCGCTACAGGGGTTCTCAGCAGATACGCAGTATTTT

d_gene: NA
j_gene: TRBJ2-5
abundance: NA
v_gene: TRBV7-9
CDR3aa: CASSYGVGAPYQETQYF
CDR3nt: TGTGCCAGCAGCTATGGGGTGGGGGCCCCGTACCAAGAGACCCAGTACTTC

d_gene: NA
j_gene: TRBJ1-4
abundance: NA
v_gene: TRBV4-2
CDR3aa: CASSLGAGKLFF
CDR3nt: TGTGCCAGCAGCTTAGGGGCGGGGAAACTGTTTTTT

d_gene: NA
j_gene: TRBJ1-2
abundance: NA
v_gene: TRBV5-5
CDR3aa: CASRLGSSSSGYTF
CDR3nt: TGTGCCAGCAGGCTCGGATCTTCTAGTTCTGGCTACACCTTC

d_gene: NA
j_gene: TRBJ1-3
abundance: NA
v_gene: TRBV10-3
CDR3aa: CAISEERSGNTIYF
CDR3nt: TGTGCCATCAGTGAGGAGAGGTCCGGAAACACCATATATTTT

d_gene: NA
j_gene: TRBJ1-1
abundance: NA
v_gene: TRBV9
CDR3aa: CASSKQTDTFSTEAFF
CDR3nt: TGTGCCAGCAGCAAGCAAACAGACACATTTAGCACTGAAGCTTTCTTT

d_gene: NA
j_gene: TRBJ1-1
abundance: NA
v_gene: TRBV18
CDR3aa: CASSPSQGLGTEAFF
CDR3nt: TGTGCCAGCTCACCGTCGCAGGGTTTGGGCACTGAAGCTTTCTTT

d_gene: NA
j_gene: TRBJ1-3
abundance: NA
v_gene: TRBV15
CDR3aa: CATSSYGLSSGNTIYF
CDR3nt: TGTGCCACCAGCTCCTACGGACTGAGCTCTGGAAACACCATATATTTT

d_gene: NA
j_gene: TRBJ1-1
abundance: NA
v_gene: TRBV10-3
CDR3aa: CAISERGGNTEAFF
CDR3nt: TGTGCCATCAGTGAGCGGGGGGGCAACACTGAAGCTTTCTTT

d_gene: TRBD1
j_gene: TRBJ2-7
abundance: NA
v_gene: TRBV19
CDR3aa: CASSVGQGDYEQYF
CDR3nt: TGTGCCAGTAGCGTGGGACAGGGAGACTACGAGCAGTACTTC

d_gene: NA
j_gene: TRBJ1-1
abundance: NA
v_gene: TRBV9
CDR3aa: CASSVVGRDHTEAFF
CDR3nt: TGTGCCAGCAGCGTAGTCGGCAGGGATCACACTGAAGCTTTCTTT

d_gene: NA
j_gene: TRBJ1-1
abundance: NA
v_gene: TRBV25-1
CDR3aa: CASSLSDNTEAFF
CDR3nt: TGTGCCAGCAGCCTGTCAGATAACACTGAAGCTTTCTTT

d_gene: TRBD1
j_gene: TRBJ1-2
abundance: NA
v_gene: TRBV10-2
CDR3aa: CASVRDQGALYGYTF
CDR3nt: TGCGCCAGCGTAAGAGACCAGGGGGCTCTCTATGGCTACACCTTC

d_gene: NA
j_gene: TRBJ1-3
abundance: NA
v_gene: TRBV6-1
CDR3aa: CASSVGHSGNTIYF
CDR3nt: TGTGCCAGCAGTGTGGGACACTCTGGAAACACCATATATTTT

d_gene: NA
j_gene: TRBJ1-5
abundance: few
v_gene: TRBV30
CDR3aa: CAWSMSRLNQPQHF
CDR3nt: TGTGCCTGGAGTATGTCCAGGCTCAATCAGCCCCAGCATTTT

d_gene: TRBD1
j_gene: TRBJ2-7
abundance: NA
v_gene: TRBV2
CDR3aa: CASSPRDSILHEQYF
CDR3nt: TGTGCCAGCAGTCCCCGGGACAGCATTCTCCACGAGCAGTACTTC

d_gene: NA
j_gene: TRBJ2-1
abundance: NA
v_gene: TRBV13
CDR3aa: CASSPEGADEQFF
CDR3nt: TGTGCCAGCAGCCCAGAAGGGGCGGATGAGCAGTTCTTC

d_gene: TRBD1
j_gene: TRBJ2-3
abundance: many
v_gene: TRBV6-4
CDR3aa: CASSDSQGADTQYF
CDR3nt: TGTGCCAGCAGTGACTCACAGGGGGCAGATACGCAGTATTTT

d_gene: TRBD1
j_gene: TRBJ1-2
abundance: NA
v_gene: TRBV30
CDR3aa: CAWSAGTGGGYTF
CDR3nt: TGTGCCTGGAGTGCCGGGACAGGGGGTGGCTACACCTTC

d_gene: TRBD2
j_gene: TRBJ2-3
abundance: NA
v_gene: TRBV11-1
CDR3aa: CASRRAGAADTQYF
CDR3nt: TGTGCCAGCAGACGAGCGGGAGCGGCAGATACGCAGTATTTT

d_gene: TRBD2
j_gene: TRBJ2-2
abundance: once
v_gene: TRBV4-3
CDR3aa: CASRSGTNTGELFF
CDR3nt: TGCGCCAGCCGTAGCGGGACGAACACCGGGGAGCTGTTTTTT

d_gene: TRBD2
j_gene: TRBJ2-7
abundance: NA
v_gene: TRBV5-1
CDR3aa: CASSLAGGAGYEQYF
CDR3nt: TGCGCCAGCAGCTTGGCCGGGGGGGCAGGGTACGAGCAGTACTTC

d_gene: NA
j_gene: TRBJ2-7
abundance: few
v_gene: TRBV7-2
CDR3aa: CASSLIIVGEQYF
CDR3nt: TGTGCCAGCAGCTTAATCATAGTTGGCGAGCAGTACTTC

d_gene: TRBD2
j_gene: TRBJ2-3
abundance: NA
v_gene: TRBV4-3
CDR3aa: CASSHYLAGSTDTQYF
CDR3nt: TGCGCCAGCAGCCACTACTTAGCGGGGAGCACAGATACGCAGTATTTT

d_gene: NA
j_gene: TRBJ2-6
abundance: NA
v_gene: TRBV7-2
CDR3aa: CASSSRGANVLTF
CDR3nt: TGTGCCAGCAGCTCCCGGGGGGCCAACGTCCTGACTTTC

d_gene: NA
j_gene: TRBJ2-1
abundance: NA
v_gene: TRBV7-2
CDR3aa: CASSLGVNSYNEQFF
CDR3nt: TGTGCCAGCAGCTTGGGAGTGAACTCCTACAATGAGCAGTTCTTC

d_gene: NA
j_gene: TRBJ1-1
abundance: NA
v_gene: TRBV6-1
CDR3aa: CASSEPTVNTEAFF
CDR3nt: TGTGCCAGCAGTGAACCGACAGTGAACACTGAAGCTTTCTTT

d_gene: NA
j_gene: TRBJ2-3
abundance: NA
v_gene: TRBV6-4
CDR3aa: CASSVQAADTQYF
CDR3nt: TGTGCCAGCAGTGTACAGGCGGCAGATACGCAGTATTTT

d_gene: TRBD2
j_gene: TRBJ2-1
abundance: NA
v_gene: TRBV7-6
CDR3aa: CASSAGLVGGYNEQFF
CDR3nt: TGTGCCAGCAGCGCGGGACTAGTGGGGGGGTACAATGAGCAGTTCTTC

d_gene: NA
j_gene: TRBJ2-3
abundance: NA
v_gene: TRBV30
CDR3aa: CAWGRETVDTQYF
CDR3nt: TGTGCCTGGGGCAGGGAAACTGTAGATACGCAGTATTTT

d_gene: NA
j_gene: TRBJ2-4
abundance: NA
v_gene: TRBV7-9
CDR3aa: CASSLWGEAKNIQYF
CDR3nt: TGTGCCAGCAGCTTATGGGGGGAGGCCAAAAACATTCAGTACTTC

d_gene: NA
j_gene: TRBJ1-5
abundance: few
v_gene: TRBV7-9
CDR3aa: CASSPRSNQPQHF
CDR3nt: TGTGCCAGCAGCCCCCGTAGCAATCAGCCCCAGCATTTT

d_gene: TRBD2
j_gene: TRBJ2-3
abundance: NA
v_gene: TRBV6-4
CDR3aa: CASSEAGRADTQYF
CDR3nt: TGTGCCAGCAGTGAAGCGGGAAGGGCAGATACGCAGTATTTT

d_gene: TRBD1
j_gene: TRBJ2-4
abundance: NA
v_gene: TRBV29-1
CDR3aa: CSVKVTGDSKNIQYF
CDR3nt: TGCAGCGTTAAGGTCACAGGGGATTCCAAAAACATTCAGTACTTC

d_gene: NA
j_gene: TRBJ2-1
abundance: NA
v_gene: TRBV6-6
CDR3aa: CASSFIYEQFF
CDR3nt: TGTGCCAGCAGTTTTATCTATGAGCAGTTCTTC

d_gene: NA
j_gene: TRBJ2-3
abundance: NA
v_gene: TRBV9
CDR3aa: CASSERPGTTDTQYF
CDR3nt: TGTGCCAGCAGCGAAAGGCCGGGAACCACAGATACGCAGTATTTT

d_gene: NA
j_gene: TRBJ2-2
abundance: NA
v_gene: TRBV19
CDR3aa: CASSIVVGGNTGELFF
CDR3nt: TGTGCCAGTAGTATAGTAGTGGGGGGGAACACCGGGGAGCTGTTTTTT

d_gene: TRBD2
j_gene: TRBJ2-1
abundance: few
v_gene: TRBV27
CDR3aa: CASSLRTSGKQFF
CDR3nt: TGTGCCAGCAGTCTCAGGACTAGCGGGAAGCAGTTCTTC

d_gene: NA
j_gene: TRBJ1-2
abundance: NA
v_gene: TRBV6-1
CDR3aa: CASSAVGDYYGYTF
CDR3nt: TGTGCCAGCAGTGCTGTCGGGGACTACTATGGCTACACCTTC

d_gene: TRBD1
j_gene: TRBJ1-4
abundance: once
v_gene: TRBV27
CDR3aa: CASRQGIIGNEKLFF
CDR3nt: TGTGCCAGCAGACAGGGGATTATCGGGAATGAAAAACTGTTTTTT

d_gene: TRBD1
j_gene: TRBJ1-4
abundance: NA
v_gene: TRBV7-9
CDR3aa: CASSHGTGTNEKLFF
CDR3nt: TGTGCCAGCAGCCATGGGACAGGAACTAATGAAAAACTGTTTTTT

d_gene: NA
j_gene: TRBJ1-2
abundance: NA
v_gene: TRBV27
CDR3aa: CASSLRGDGSGYTF
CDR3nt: TGTGCCAGCAGTTTAAGGGGTGACGGATCTGGCTACACCTTC

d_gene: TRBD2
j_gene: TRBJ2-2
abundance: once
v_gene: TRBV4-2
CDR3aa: CASSSWGASGRRWTGELFF
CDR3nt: TGTGCCAGCAGCTCCTGGGGGGCTAGCGGGAGGAGGTGGACCGGGGAGCTGTTTTTT